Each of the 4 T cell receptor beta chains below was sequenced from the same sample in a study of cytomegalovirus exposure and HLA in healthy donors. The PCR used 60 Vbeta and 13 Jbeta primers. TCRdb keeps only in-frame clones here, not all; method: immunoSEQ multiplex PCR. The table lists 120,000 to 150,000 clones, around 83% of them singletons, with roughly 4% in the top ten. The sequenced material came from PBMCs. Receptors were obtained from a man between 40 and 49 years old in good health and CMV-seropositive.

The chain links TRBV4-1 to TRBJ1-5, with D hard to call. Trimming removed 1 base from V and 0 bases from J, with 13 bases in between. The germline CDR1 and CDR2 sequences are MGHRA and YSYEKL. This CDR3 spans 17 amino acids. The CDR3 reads CASSQVGSGFSNQPQHF. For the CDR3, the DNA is TGCGCCAGCAGCCAAGTCGGATCGGGGTTTAGCAATCAGCCCCAGCATTTT.

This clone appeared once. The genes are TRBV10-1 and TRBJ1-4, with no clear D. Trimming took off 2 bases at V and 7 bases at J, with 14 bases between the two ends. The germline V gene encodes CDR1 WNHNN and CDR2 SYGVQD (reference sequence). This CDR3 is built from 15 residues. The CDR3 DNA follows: TGCGCCAGCAGTGAGGGGCTGCTGGGTGGTGAAAAACTGTTTTTT. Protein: CASSEGLLGGEKLFF.

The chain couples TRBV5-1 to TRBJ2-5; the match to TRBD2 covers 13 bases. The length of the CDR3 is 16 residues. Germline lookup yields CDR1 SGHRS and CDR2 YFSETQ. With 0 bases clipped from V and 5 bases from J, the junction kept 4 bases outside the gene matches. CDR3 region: CASSLGLAGGLETQYF. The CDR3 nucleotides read TGCGCCAGCAGCTTGGGACTAGCGGGGGGACTGGAGACCCAGTACTTC.

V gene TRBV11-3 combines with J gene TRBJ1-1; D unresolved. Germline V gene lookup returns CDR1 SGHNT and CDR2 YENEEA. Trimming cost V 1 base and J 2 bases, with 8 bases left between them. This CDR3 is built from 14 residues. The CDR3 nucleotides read TGTGCCAGCAGCTTAGCCCATAGAAACACTGAAGCTTTCTTT. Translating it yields CASSLAHRNTEAFF.